This TCR beta chain stems from a study of OX40 agonist ivuxolimab in advanced cancers. At the level of the study: While on treatment, patients had intravenous ivuxolimab at 0.01 to 10 mg/kg every 2 weeks. Melanoma, hepatocellular carcinoma, head and neck or renal cell cancer occurred in dose-escalation patients.

Points from the study as a whole: In the 0.1 to 3.0 mg/kg range, CD4+ and CD8+ blood T cells had expanded clonally by week 6. Researchers report that CD8+ T cells had, on average, more expanded clones than CD4+.

Of note for this clone: Its antigen is undetermined.

Sequenced by immunoSEQ multiplex PCR; TCRdb stores in-frame clones only, minus some. The table lists 55,000 to 80,000 clones, around 86% of them singletons, with 2.8% in the top ten. Looked up from germline, CDR1 is LNHDA and CDR2 is SQIVND (reference sequence). This CDR3 has 14 residues. Trimming cost V 7 bases and J 10 bases, with 17 bases left between them. V is TRBV19 and J is TRBJ1-6, with TRBD1 as a possible D gene (5 bases). The sequence was collected from an adult with an advanced solid tumor such as melanoma, head and neck, liver or kidney cancer. Material: CD4+ or CD8+ T cells sorted from blood, obtained in a trial of the OX40 agonist ivuxolimab. CDR3 amino acids: CASTRTHLRSPLHF. DNA of the CDR3: TGTGCCAGTACCAGGACACATCTACGGTCACCCCTCCACTTT.